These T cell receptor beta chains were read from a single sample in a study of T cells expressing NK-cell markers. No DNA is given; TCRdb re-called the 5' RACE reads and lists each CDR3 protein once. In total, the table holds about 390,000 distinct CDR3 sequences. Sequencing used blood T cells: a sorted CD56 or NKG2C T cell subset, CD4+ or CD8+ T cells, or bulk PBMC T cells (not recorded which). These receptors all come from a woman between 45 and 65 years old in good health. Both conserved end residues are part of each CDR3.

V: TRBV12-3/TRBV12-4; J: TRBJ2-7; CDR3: CASSSPGVRSSYEQYF
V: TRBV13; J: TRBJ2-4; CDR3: CASSPKGGTGGGIQYF
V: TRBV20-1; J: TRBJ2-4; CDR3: CSARDQYRLAKNIQYF
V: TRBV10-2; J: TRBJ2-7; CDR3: CASGGGGYEQYF
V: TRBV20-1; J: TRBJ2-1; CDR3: CSARDSARESVNEQFF
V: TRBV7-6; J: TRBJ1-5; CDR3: CASSLAPGGSRDNQPQHF
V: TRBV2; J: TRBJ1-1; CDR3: CACLRSRTEAFF
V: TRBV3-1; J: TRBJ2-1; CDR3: CASSEAGGSPEQFF
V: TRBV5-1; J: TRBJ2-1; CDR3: CASSFGVNEQFF
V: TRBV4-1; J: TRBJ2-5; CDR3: CASSRLAVTETQYF
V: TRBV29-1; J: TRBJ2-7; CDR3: CSVRAGPLREQYF
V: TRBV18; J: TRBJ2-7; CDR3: CASSPGGLSYEQYF
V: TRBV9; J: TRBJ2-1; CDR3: CASSVGPLGHNEQFF
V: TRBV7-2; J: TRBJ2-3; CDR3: CASIRRAGSTDTQYF
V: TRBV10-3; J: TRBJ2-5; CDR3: CAISGALNQETQYF
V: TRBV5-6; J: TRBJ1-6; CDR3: CASSLWGMNSPLHF